This T cell receptor (beta chain) was captured by sequencing in a study of OX40 agonist ivuxolimab in advanced cancers. TCRdb keeps only in-frame clones here, not all; method: immunoSEQ multiplex PCR. The data hold under 85,000 clones, with over 85% observed a single time. This clone was found a few times. Trimming cost V 4 bases and J 7 bases; bases outside gene matches: 14. Germline lookup yields CDR1 SGHKS and CDR2 YYEKEE (reference sequence). The CDR3 runs 17 residues. The chain has TRBV5-5 and TRBJ2-2; TRBD1 matches at 9 bases. The input for sequencing was CD4+ or CD8+ T cells sorted from blood, taken in a trial of the OX40 agonist ivuxolimab. The sequence was obtained from an adult with an advanced solid tumor such as melanoma, head and neck, liver or kidney cancer. CDR3 in amino acids: CASSLWDRVYKGGELFF. The CDR3 coding sequence is TGTGCCAGCAGCCTATGGGACAGGGTCTATAAGGGCGGGGAGCTGTTTTTT.